This record covers a single TCR beta chain. The data are from a study of patients and donors after allogeneic stem cell transplantation. TCRdb re-analysed the RT-PCR reads in MiXCR, keeping a single row per CDR3 protein. Of 900,000 to 1,000,000 distinct CDR3 sequences detected, 18% appear once; the ten largest clones hold 6%. The V gene lost 6 bases and the J gene lost 5 bases, with 17 bases spanning the gap. The CDR3 runs 15 residues. Sequencing used blood, either unsorted or a sorted T cell fraction (not recorded which). The chain has TRBV12-3 or TRBV12-4 and TRBJ2-1, with D tentatively TRBD2 (7 bases). The receptor comes from a human donor who was either an allogeneic HSCT recipient or a stem cell or donor lymphocyte infusion donor (not recorded which). It is not recorded whose cells these are; they may come from a transplant donor. The CDR3: CASSRGAGVNNEQFF. The CDR3 DNA is TGTGCCAGCAGCCGGGGGGCGGGAGTGAACAATGAGCAGTTCTTC.